What follows are 27 T cell receptor beta chains derived from one specimen sequenced in a study of T-cell reconstitution after alpha-beta-depleted transplantation in children. Unique molecular identifiers were incorporated during preparation of the TCRbeta library. In TCRdb, the PCR reads were re-called with MiXCR into one record per CDR3 protein. The sample yields about 500,000 distinct CDR3 sequences, 30% to 35% seen once. Sequenced material: PBMCs from the stem cell graft donor, taken from the stem cell graft. These receptors all come from a human donor who donated a stem cell graft to a child with aplastic anemia.

This clonotype was detected a few times. The rearrangement links TRBV12-3 or TRBV12-4 to TRBJ2-3, with D unclear. The CDR3 sequence is 16 residues long. The V end was cut by 1 base, the J end by 5 bases, with 16 bases between. CDR3 loop: CASSLGSASPIDTQYF. The DNA for the CDR3 is TGTGCCAGCAGTTTAGGGTCGGCCTCACCGATAGATACGCAGTATTTT.

This clonotype showed up just a few times. This chain uses TRBV30 with TRBJ2-1; 8 nucleotides match TRBD2. The CDR3 runs 14 residues. Germline-derived CDR1 and CDR2 are GTSNPN and SVGIG (reference sequence). J was trimmed by 8 bases and V by 3 bases; bases with no gene match: 9. This CDR3 is CAWSEGAGVDEQFF. DNA of the CDR3: TGTGCCTGGAGCGAAGGAGCGGGAGTGGATGAGCAGTTCTTC.

The table lists this clonotype with a few counts. The chain has TRBV5-1 and TRBJ1-5; 9 positions agree with TRBD1. CDR1 SGHRS and CDR2 YFSETQ come from the germline V gene. V lost 4 bases and J lost 9; bases outside the gene matches: 11. This CDR3 spans 15 amino acids. The CDR3 protein is CASSPTGTGTLPQHF. For the CDR3, the DNA is TGCGCCAGCAGCCCAACCGGGACAGGGACGTTGCCCCAGCATTTT. Looking up the rest from reference TRBV5-1 and TRBJ1-5 gives the full variable domain: KAGVTQTPRYLIKTRGQQVTLSCSPISGHRSVSWYQQTPGQGLQFLFEYFSETQRNKGNFPGRFSGRQFSNSRSEMNVSTLELGDSALYLCASSPTGTGTLPQHFGDGTRLSIL.

The chain carries TRBV5-6 and TRBJ2-2; the match to TRBD2 covers 8 bases. The CDR3 has 16 residues. The trim removed 0 bases at V and 4 bases at J, leaving 5 bases unmatched. Germline V gene lookup returns CDR1 SGHDT and CDR2 YYEEEE. The CDR3 DNA sequence: TGTGCCAGCAGCTTGGTGAGCGGGAGCCTCACCGGGGAGCTGTTTTTT. Translation gives CASSLVSGSLTGELFF.

This clonotype has only a few counts. The chain is built from TRBV12-3 or TRBV12-4 and TRBJ1-2, with 7 bases matching TRBD1. V dropped 7 bases and J dropped 4; count of bases not matched to a gene: 6. The CDR3 has 13 residues. CDR3: CASNTGVSYGYTF. The CDR3 DNA sequence: TGTGCCAGCAACACAGGGGTTAGCTATGGCTACACCTTC.

V gene TRBV10-3 combines with J gene TRBJ2-1; no reliable D call. The germline gives CDR1 ENHRY, CDR2 SYGVKD. The ends were cut back, 0 bases at V and 5 bases at J, with 2 bases in the middle. This CDR3 contains 12 residues. Here the CDR3 DNA reads TGTGCCATCAGTGAGTCGAACAATGAGCAGTTCTTC. This translates into CAISESNNEQFF.

This clonotype was counted between two and nine times. The V and J genes are TRBV18 and TRBJ1-1; 9 positions agree with TRBD1. The CDR3 sequence is 14 residues long. Germline V gene lookup returns CDR1 KGHSH and CDR2 LQKENI. V lost 3 bases, J lost 4 bases, and 3 bases stayed unmatched. CDR3 loop: CASSPLDRGTEAFF. The CDR3 DNA follows: TGTGCCAGCTCACCCCTGGACAGGGGCACTGAAGCTTTCTTT.

This clonotype was seen a few times. The chain recombines TRBV7-3 with TRBJ2-5; TRBD1 might be the D (6 bases). Germline CDR1 is SGHTA and CDR2 is FQGTGA. This CDR3 region has 15 residues. V was shortened by 3 bases and J by 1 base, with 12 bases between the two germline ends. CDR3 loop: CASSLGPGAQETQYF. CDR3 sequence (DNA): TGTGCCAGCAGCTTGGGCCCAGGGGCCCAAGAGACCCAGTACTTC.

This clonotype has only a few counts. DNA for the CDR3: TGCAGCGTCCACACGTCGGGAAACATTCAGTACTTC. It is translated as CSVHTSGNIQYF. The rearrangement links TRBV29-1 to TRBJ2-4; D not resolved. CDR1 and CDR2 (germline): SQVTM, ANQGSEA. This CDR3 contains 12 residues. Trimming cost V 6 bases and J 6 bases, with 12 bases left between them. Full variable domain (outside the CDR3, taken from reference TRBV29-1 and TRBJ2-4): SAVISQKPSRDICQRGTSLTIQCQVDSQVTMMFWYRQQPGQSLTLIATANQGSEATYESGFVIDKFPISRPNLTFSTLTVSNMSPEDSSIYLCSVHTSGNIQYFGAGTRLSVL.

This chain connects TRBV5-1 to TRBJ2-3; no clear D. The CDR3 covers 16 residues. The germline V gene encodes CDR1 SGHRS and CDR2 YFSETQ. The V gene lost 0 bases and the J gene lost 0 bases, with 11 bases spanning the gap. CDR3 nucleotide sequence: TGCGCCAGCAGCTTGGGCGGCAGAACGAGCACAGATACGCAGTATTTT. It specifies CASSLGGRTSTDTQYF.

In this sample, this clonotype turned up a few times. V and J are TRBV29-1 and TRBJ2-3; D is ambiguous. Germline V gene data show CDR1 as SQVTM and CDR2 as ANQGSEA. V lost 4 bases and J 4 bases, leaving 12 bases between the germline ends. The CDR3 has 13 residues. The CDR3 region has the DNA TGCAGCGTTGGTAGGGAATCTTCAGATACGCAGTATTTT. Its translation is CSVGRESSDTQYF.

This rearrangement joins TRBV10-3 to TRBJ1-1; 11 nucleotides line up with TRBD1. CDR3 length equals 16 residues. The ends lost 3 bases at V and 4 bases at J; junction bases unmatched: 7. Germline V gene sequence: CDR1 ENHRY, CDR2 SYGVKD. CDR3 coding DNA: TGTGCCATCAGTGAAGGGACAGGGGGAAGAGGCACTGAAGCTTTCTTT. Protein: CAISEGTGGRGTEAFF.

This rearrangement joins TRBV11-1 to TRBJ2-3; 8 bases align to TRBD2. This CDR3 is 19 amino acids long. With V trimmed by 5 bases and J by 0 bases, 16 bases remained unmatched. The germline V gene has CDR1 SGHAT and CDR2 FQDESV (reference sequence). The CDR3 bases are TGTGCCAGCAGCCCCGACCTAACGGGAGGGCCTACGAGCACAGATACGCAGTATTTT. Its protein is CASSPDLTGGPTSTDTQYF.

The V call is TRBV19, the J call TRBJ2-4; D uncertain. Trimming left V 3 bases short and J 0 bases short, with 6 bases between. Germline-derived CDR1 and CDR2 are LNHDA and SQIVND (reference sequence). The CDR3 has 14 residues. CDR3 sequence reads: CASSITVAKNIQYF. In nucleotides, the CDR3 is TGTGCCAGTAGTATCACAGTAGCCAAAAACATTCAGTACTTC.

This chain joins TRBV4-3 and TRBJ2-5; TRBD1 or TRBD2 may be the D gene (5 bases each). The CDR3 has 14 residues. Per the germline V gene, CDR1 is LGHNA and CDR2 is YSLEER. The V gene lost 1 base and the J gene lost 5 bases, with 11 bases spanning the gap. CDR3 sequence reads: CASSQVVGTETQYF. The CDR3 DNA follows: TGCGCCAGCAGCCAAGTTGTGGGGACGGAGACCCAGTACTTC.

The CDR3 reads CSARPDPNTEAFF. The CDR3 DNA is TGCAGTGCTAGGCCCGATCCGAACACTGAAGCTTTCTTT. The chain couples TRBV20-1 to TRBJ1-1; D is unresolved. The length of the CDR3 is 13 residues. Trimming shortened V by 3 bases and J by 1 base, and 9 bases separated the two germline ends. Germline V CDR1 and CDR2: DFQATT, SNEGSKA (reference sequence).

This clonotype has more than one count but fewer than ten. The chain has TRBV20-1 and TRBJ2-7; 11 bases map to TRBD2. The junction had 10 bases not matched to a gene; V was cut back by 6 bases and J by 0 bases. CDR1 and CDR2 (germline): DFQATT, SNEGSKA (reference sequence). The CDR3 extends over 16 amino acids. The DNA of the CDR3 is TGCAGTGCCCAAGCGACTAGCGGGGCGACCTCCTACGAGCAGTACGTC. This encodes CSAQATSGATSYEQYV.

The chain employs TRBV4-2 and TRBJ1-1; weak D call: TRBD1 (5 bases). CDR1 and CDR2 from the germline V gene are LGHNA and YNFKEQ. V was cut by 0 bases and J by 0 bases, with 17 bases left in between. This CDR3 is 18 amino acids long. CDR3 DNA: TGTGCCAGCAGCCAAGACCCCTTTTTGGGGGGTCTGAACACTGAAGCTTTCTTT. This translates into CASSQDPFLGGLNTEAFF.

This clonotype showed up just a few times. The chain has TRBV20-1 and TRBJ2-2; tentative D call: TRBD2 (6 bases). Germline lookup yields CDR1 DFQATT and CDR2 SNEGSKA (reference sequence). V lost 3 bases and J lost 4, with 18 bases in between. The CDR3 runs to 16 residues. The CDR3 reads CSASSSSGSFTGELFF. The DNA for the CDR3 is TGCAGTGCTAGTTCGTCCAGCGGGTCCTTCACCGGGGAGCTGTTTTTT.

The genes are TRBV5-5 and TRBJ1-1; no clear D. V lost 2 bases and J 4 bases, leaving 12 bases between the germline ends. This CDR3 region has 14 residues. Germline values: CDR1 SGHKS, CDR2 YYEKEE (reference sequence). The CDR3 DNA follows: TGTGCCAGCAGCTTACCGAAGGTTGTCACTGAAGCTTTCTTT. Translated, it gives CASSLPKVVTEAFF.

This clonotype was detected a few times. This rearrangement joins TRBV6-5 to TRBJ1-5; D uncertain. CDR1 and CDR2 from the germline V gene are MNHEY and SVGAGI. Trimming removed 2 bases at V and 3 bases at J, with 11 bases between. The CDR3 extends over 15 amino acids. CDR3 nucleotides: TGTGCCAGCAGTTACGACGGAACTTCCAATCAGCCCCAGCATTTT. Its translation is CASSYDGTSNQPQHF.

The chain employs TRBV20-1 and TRBJ1-2; D might be TRBD1 (6 bases). V was pared by 4 bases and J by 4 bases, with 13 bases between. The germline V gene encodes CDR1 DFQATT and CDR2 SNEGSKA (reference sequence). CDR3 size: 13 residues. The CDR3 DNA is TGCAGTGCTAAGAAACAGGGATTCTATGGCTACACCTTC. It yields the protein CSAKKQGFYGYTF.

The chain has TRBV7-9 and TRBJ2-1; D is undetermined. The germline CDR1 and CDR2 sequences are SEHNR and FQNEAQ (reference sequence). The CDR3 is 15 amino acids. The ends were cut back, 8 bases at V and 0 bases at J, with 14 bases in the middle. The CDR3 DNA is TGTGCCAGCTCCCTTAAAGTACTCTCCTACAATGAGCAGTTCTTC. Its translation: CASSLKVLSYNEQFF.

The chain joins TRBV6-1 to TRBJ2-7; 9 bases are a match to TRBD1. With V trimmed by 4 bases and J by 2 bases, 6 bases remained unmatched. Looked up from germline, CDR1 is MNHNS and CDR2 is SASEGT. The CDR3 contains 15 residues. CDR3 bases: TGTGCCAGCAGTGCCGCCGGGACAGGGACCTACGAGCAGTACTTC. Translation gives CASSAAGTGTYEQYF.

This chain links TRBV14 with TRBJ2-1; TRBD2 agrees at 10 bases. The CDR3 length is 18 residues. The V and J ends lost 4 bases and 0 bases, in that order; junction bases with no gene match: 9. The germline CDR1 and CDR2 sequences are SGHDN and FVKESK. The CDR3 DNA sequence: TGTGCCAGCAGCCCGGGACTAGCGAGCCCTAGCTCCTACAATGAGCAGTTCTTC. It codes for CASSPGLASPSSYNEQFF.

This rearrangement joins TRBV10-3 to TRBJ1-5; D is ambiguous. Germline V gene lookup returns CDR1 ENHRY and CDR2 SYGVKD. Trimming removed 6 bases from V and 2 bases from J, with 8 bases in between. The CDR3 extends over 13 amino acids. The DNA of the CDR3 is TGTGCCATCAGGGGAAGGGGCAATCAGCCCCAGCATTTT. Translated: CAIRGRGNQPQHF.

This chain joins TRBV19 and TRBJ2-1, with TRBD2 matching over 7 bases. V lost 8 bases and J lost 0; bases outside the gene matches: 7. CDR3 size: 15 residues. Germline V gene data show CDR1 as LNHDA and CDR2 as SQIVND (reference sequence). The CDR3 DNA follows: TGTGCCAGTGGACGAGCGGGGTCCTCCTACAATGAGCAGTTCTTC. This gives the protein CASGRAGSSYNEQFF. The variable domain in full, with the rest retrieved from reference TRBV19 and TRBJ2-1, is DGGITQSPKYLFRKEGQNVTLSCEQNLNHDAMYWYRQDPGQGLRLIYYSQIVNDFQKGDIAEGYSVSREKKESFPLTVTSAQKNPTAFYLCASGRAGSSYNEQFFGPGTRLTVL.